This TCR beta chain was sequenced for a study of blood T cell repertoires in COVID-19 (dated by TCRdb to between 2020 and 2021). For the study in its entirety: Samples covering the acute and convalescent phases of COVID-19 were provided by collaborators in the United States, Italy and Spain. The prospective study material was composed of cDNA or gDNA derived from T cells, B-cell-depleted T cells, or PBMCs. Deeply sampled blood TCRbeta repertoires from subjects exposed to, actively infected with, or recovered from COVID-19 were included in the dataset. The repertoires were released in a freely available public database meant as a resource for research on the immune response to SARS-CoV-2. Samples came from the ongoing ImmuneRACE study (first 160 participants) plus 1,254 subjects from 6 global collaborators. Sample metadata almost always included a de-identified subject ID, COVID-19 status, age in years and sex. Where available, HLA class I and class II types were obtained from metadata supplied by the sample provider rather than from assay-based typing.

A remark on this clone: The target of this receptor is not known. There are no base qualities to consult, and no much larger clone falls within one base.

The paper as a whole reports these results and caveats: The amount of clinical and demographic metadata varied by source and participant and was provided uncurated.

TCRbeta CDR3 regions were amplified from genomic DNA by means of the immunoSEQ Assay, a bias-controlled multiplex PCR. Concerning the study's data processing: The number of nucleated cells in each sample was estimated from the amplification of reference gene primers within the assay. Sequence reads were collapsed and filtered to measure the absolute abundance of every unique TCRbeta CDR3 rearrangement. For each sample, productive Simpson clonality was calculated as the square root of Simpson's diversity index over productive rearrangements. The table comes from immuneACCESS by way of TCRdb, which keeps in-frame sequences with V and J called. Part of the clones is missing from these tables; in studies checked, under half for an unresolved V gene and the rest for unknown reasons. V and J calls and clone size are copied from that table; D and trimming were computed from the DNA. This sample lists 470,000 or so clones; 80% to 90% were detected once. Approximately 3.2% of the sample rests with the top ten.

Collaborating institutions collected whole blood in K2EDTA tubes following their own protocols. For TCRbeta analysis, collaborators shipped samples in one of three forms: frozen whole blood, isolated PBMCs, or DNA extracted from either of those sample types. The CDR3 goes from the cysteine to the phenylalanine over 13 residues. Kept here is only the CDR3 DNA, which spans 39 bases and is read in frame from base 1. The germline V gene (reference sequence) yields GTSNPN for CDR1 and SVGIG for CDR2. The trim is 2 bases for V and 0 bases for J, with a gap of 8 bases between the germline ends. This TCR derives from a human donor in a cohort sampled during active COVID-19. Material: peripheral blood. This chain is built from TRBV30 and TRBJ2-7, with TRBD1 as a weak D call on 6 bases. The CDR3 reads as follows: CAWSTGFSYEQYF. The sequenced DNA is TGTGCCTGGAGTACAGGGTTCTCCTACGAGCAGTACTTC.